This TCR beta chain appears in the sequencing data of a study of blood T cell repertoires in COVID-19 (dated by TCRdb to 2018 to 2021). Background on the whole study: Samples from collaborators originated in the United States, Italy and Spain and spanned both the acute and convalescent phases of COVID-19. The prospective study material was composed of cDNA or gDNA derived from T cells, B-cell-depleted T cells, or PBMCs. HLA class I and class II types, where available, came from metadata supplied by the sample provider rather than from assay-based typing. A de-identified subject ID, COVID-19 status, age in years and sex were almost always included in the sample metadata. The repertoires were released in a freely available public database meant as a resource for research on the immune response to SARS-CoV-2. The samples were drawn from two sources: the first 160 participants of the ongoing ImmuneRACE study, and 950 to 1,500 subjects contributed by 6 global collaborators. The dataset comprised deeply sampled blood TCRbeta repertoires from subjects exposed to, actively infected with, or recovered from COVID-19.

The immunoSEQ Assay, a bias-controlled multiplex PCR, was used to amplify TCRbeta CDR3 regions from genomic DNA. On the study's bioinformatics: The number of nucleated cells in each sample was estimated by amplification of reference gene primers within the assay. To quantify the absolute abundance of each unique TCRbeta CDR3 rearrangement, sequence reads were collapsed and filtered. For each sample, productive Simpson clonality was calculated as the square root of Simpson's diversity index over productive rearrangements. TCRdb took this table from immuneACCESS and kept in-frame rearrangements with V and J called. Such tables lack part of the clones; where checked against another copy, unresolved V genes explain under half of the gap, and the rest is unexplained. V and J calls and clone size are those listed in that table; D and trimming were worked out from the DNA. The sample table holds about 62,000 clones, of which more than 75% were seen once. The top ten clones comprise more than 0.9% of the sample.

V sheds 8 bases and J sheds 5 bases, leaving 16 bases between their ends. Reading the germline V gene gives CDR1 SNHLY and CDR2 FYNNEI. From the cysteine up to the phenylalanine, the CDR3 has a length of 13 residues. The only DNA kept is the CDR3, 39 bases in frame from the first base. Results the study describes overall, beyond this receptor: The amount of clinical and demographic metadata varied by source and participant and was provided uncurated.

On this clone: It lacks a known antigen. Base qualities are not provided; no much larger clone lies one nucleotide away.

Each collaborating institution followed its own protocols to collect whole blood in K2EDTA tubes. For TCRbeta analysis, collaborator samples were shipped as frozen whole blood, as isolated PBMCs, or as DNA extracted from either sample type. The V and J segments used are TRBV2 and TRBJ2-7; TRBD1 is perhaps the D gene, given 5 matching bases. This TCR was sampled from a man aged 65 to 79 with acute or convalescent COVID-19. The specimen was peripheral blood. For the CDR3, the sequence is CASRRRAANEQYF. The nucleotide sequence reads as follows: TGTGCCAGCCGGCGCAGGGCTGCGAACGAGCAGTACTTC. With the portions outside the CDR3 filled from the reference TRBV2 and TRBJ2-7 genes, the complete variable region becomes EPEVTQTPSHQVTQMGQEVILRCVPISNHLYFYWYRQILGQKVEFLVSFYNNEISEKSEIFDDQFSVERPDGSNFTLKIRSTKLEDSAMYFCASRRRAANEQYFGPGTRLTVT.